Given below is one T cell receptor (beta chain) in context. The germline V gene encodes CDR1 MNHEY and CDR2 SVGAGI. Trimming took off 2 bases at V and 4 bases at J, with 14 bases between the two ends. The CDR3 length is 15 residues. The entry originates in a study of shared clonotypes between healthy human individuals. Authors' analysis steps: ImmunoSEQ only sent back junction sequences with no quality scores, so filtering was done differently. The protocol was immunoSEQ multiplex PCR, while the TCRdb copy is restricted to in-frame clones and leaves out a portion. The DNA gave D and trimming, while V, J and clone size come from that table. The sample carries 1.4 million or so clones, just under 99% recorded once.

The receptor was isolated from a man between 25 and 39 years old in good health. The chain combines TRBV6-5 with TRBJ1-1, with D possibly matching TRBD1 (6 bases). The sequenced sample was naive CD4+ T cells sorted from blood. The subset is: CD45RA+ positively selected. The CDR3 is CASSYRGRGGTEAFF. CDR3 DNA sequence: TGTGCCAGCAGTTACCGGGGGAGGGGGGGCACTGAAGCTTTCTTT.